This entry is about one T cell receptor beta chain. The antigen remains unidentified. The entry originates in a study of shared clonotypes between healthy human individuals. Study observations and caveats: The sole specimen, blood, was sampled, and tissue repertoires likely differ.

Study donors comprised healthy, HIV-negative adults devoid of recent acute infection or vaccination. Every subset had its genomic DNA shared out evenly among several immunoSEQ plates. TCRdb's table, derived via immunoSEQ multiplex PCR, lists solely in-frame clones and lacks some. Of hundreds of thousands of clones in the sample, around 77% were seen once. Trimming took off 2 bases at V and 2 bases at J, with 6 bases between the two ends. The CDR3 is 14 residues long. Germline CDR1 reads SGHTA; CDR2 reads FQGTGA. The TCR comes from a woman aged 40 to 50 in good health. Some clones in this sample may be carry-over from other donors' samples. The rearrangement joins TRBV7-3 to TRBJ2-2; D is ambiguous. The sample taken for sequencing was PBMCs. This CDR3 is CASSLDSNTGELFF. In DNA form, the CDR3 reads TGTGCCAGCAGCTTAGACTCTAACACCGGGGAGCTGTTTTTT. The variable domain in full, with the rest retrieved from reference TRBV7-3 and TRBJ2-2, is GAGVSQTPSNKVTEKGKYVELRCDPISGHTALYWYRQSLGQGPEFLIYFQGTGAADDSGLPNDRFFAVRPEGSVSTLKIQRTERGDSAVYLCASSLDSNTGELFFGEGSRLTVL.